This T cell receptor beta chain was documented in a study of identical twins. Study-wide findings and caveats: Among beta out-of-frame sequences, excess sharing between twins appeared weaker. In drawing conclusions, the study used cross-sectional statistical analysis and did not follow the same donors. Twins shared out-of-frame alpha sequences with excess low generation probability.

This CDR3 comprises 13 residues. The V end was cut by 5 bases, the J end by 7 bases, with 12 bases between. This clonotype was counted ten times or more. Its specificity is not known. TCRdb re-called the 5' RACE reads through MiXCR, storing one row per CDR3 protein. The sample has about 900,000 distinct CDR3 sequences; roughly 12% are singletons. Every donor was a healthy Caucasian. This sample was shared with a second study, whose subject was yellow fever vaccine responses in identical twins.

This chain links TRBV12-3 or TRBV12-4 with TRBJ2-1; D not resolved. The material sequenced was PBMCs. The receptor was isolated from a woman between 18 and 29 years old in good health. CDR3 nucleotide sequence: TGTGCCAGCAGTCTCACTCCTAGGAATGAGCAGTTCTTC. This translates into CASSLTPRNEQFF.